This T cell receptor (beta chain) was found in a study of read filtering for tumor transcriptome and immune sequencing. Study overall: Mean patient age was roughly 66 years, range roughly 47 to 90; around 17 male, roughly 14 female. Regarding the study as a whole: Without single-read clonotypes, shared clonotype proportions correlated more between IR-seq and RNA-seq. Single-read clonotypes: approximately 87% of IR-seq clonotypes (approximately 3.7% of reads), about 70% of RNA-seq clonotypes (around 45% of reads).

Molecular barcoded adaptors covering alpha/delta and beta/gamma chains were used on roughly 400 ng RNA. In TCRdb, the reads were re-called with MiXCR into one record per CDR3 protein. The repertoire holds 100,000 to 150,000 distinct CDR3 sequences, with 13% as singletons. A word on this clonotype: The antigen is unknown. Just one base apart from a much larger clone, this may be a read error.

At the time of active disease, bone marrow was collected from every patient. The length of the CDR3 is 14 residues. Germline CDR1 DFQATT, CDR2 SNEGSKA (reference sequence). Trimming took off 1 base at V and 5 bases at J, with 15 bases between the two ends. V gene TRBV20-1 combines with J gene TRBJ2-7; unclear D gene. This TCR came from a donor at least 40 years old with multiple myeloma. Sequences were obtained from a population of CD138-negative cells sorted from bone marrow. This CDR3 reads CSARASAGDHEQYF. The DNA of the CDR3 is TGCAGTGCTAGAGCTTCTGCCGGTGACCACGAGCAGTACTTC.